A single sample is the source of the 14 T cell receptor beta chains below, sequenced in a study of T cell responses to AZD1222 COVID-19 vaccine. Some clones are missing from TCRdb's copy, which holds only in-frame ones; the method was immunoSEQ multiplex PCR. The table shows around 200,000 clones, with approximately 90% occurring only once. This specimen was peripheral blood, taken on day 0 of AZD1222 vaccination. The receptors were sampled from an adult in good health.

DNA of the CDR3: TGCGCCAGCAGCCAAGTCCCCGGGACAGATACGCAGTATTTT. Protein product: CASSQVPGTDTQYF. The chain carries TRBV4-1 and TRBJ2-3; D is unclear. Germline V gene sequence: CDR1 MGHRA, CDR2 YSYEKL. The CDR3 length is 14 residues. Trimming shortened V by 1 base and J by 3 bases, and 8 bases separated the two germline ends.

The chain uses TRBV6-1 and TRBJ1-5; 7 bases map to TRBD1. This CDR3 spans 16 amino acids. Germline V gene data show CDR1 as MNHNS and CDR2 as SASEGT. Trimming took 3 bases from V and 2 from J; bases not matched to a gene: 7. The CDR3 coding sequence is TGTGCCAGCAGTGATACCTACAGGGGTGGCAATCAGCCCCAGCATTTT. This gives the protein CASSDTYRGGNQPQHF.

The chain carries TRBV5-4 and TRBJ2-3; 9 nucleotides align to TRBD2. Trimming cost V 3 bases and J 2 bases; bases outside gene matches: 7. From germline, CDR1 is SGHNT and CDR2 YYREEE (reference sequence). CDR3 length equals 16 residues. CDR3 coding DNA: TGTGCCAGCAGCTCGAGTAGCGGGGGATACACAGATACGCAGTATTTT. It translates to CASSSSSGGYTDTQYF.

The chain links TRBV2 to TRBJ2-5; D ambiguous. Deletions cut 7 bases from V and 4 bases from J, with 4 bases between. The CDR3 spans 10 residues. Germline V gene data show CDR1 as SNHLY and CDR2 as FYNNEI. CDR3 amino acids: CASMRETQYF. The CDR3 bases are TGTGCCAGCATGCGAGAGACCCAGTACTTC.

The gene calls are TRBV27 and TRBJ1-2; the match to TRBD1 covers 10 bases. This CDR3 has 13 residues. The V gene end was trimmed by 6 bases and the J gene end by 8 bases; junction bases not matched to a gene: 6. Per germline, CDR1 MNHEY and CDR2 SMNVEV (reference sequence). The CDR3 bases are TGTGCCAGCAGGGACAGGGGGGCTGGAGGCTACACCTTC. Its translation: CASRDRGAGGYTF.

The V and J genes are TRBV10-3 and TRBJ1-6, with 10 bases aligning to TRBD1. Germline lookup yields CDR1 ENHRY and CDR2 SYGVKD. CDR3 length equals 13 residues. The V gene end was trimmed by 9 bases and the J gene end by 10 bases; junction bases not matched to a gene: 6. CDR3 coding DNA: TGTGCCATAAGGGACAGGGGAAACTCACCCCTCCACTTT. Amino acid sequence: CAIRDRGNSPLHF.

This clone was detected only a few times. The genes are TRBV19 and TRBJ2-7; D tentatively fits TRBD1 or TRBD2 (5 bases each). Per germline, CDR1 LNHDA and CDR2 SQIVND (reference sequence). The V and J ends lost 7 bases and 6 bases respectively, with 13 bases between them. The CDR3 is made up of 12 amino acids. This CDR3 reads CASNQGRGEQYF. The CDR3 DNA reads TGTGCCAGTAATCAGGGACGGGGCGAGCAGTACTTC.

This chain links TRBV19 with TRBJ1-2; D gene unclear. The CDR3 has 13 amino acids. Germline V gives CDR1 LNHDA, CDR2 SQIVND (reference sequence). Trimming removed 6 bases at V and 8 bases at J, with 16 bases between. CDR3 sequence: CASRTVARGGYTF. Written as DNA, the CDR3 is TGTGCCAGTAGGACGGTGGCAAGAGGCGGCTACACCTTC.

The V gene is TRBV11-2, the J gene TRBJ2-2, with TRBD2 matching 9 bases. CDR1 SGHAT and CDR2 FQNNGV come from the germline V gene. This CDR3 comprises 16 residues. After removal of 5 bases from V and 3 bases from J, the junction contained 7 bases not matched to a gene. The chain's CDR3 is CASSPGREGDTGELFF. CDR3 coding DNA: TGTGCCAGCAGCCCGGGGCGGGAGGGGGACACCGGGGAGCTGTTTTTT.

In its sample, this clone was seen once. The CDR3 DNA is TGTGCCATCAAATCCGGGACAGGGTTTTTCGAGCAGTACTTC. It encodes CAIKSGTGFFEQYF. J is TRBJ2-7 and V is TRBV10-3; 9 bases match TRBD1. Per germline, CDR1 ENHRY and CDR2 SYGVKD. J gave up 6 bases and V 7 bases, and 10 bases lay outside the gene matches. This CDR3 comprises 14 residues.

The V call is TRBV11-2, the J call TRBJ2-1; maybe TRBD1 (6 bases). This CDR3 region has 15 residues. Germline CDR1 SGHAT, CDR2 FQNNGV. Trimming removed 5 bases at V and 3 bases at J, with 14 bases between. The CDR3 loop is CASSLIYRDYNEQFF. CDR3 nucleotides: TGTGCCAGCAGCCTTATCTACAGGGACTACAATGAGCAGTTCTTC.

This clone was observed once. The chain recombines TRBV12-5 with TRBJ2-3; 12 bases line up with TRBD2. CDR1 is LGHNT, CDR2 FRNRAP, per germline. The CDR3 covers 21 residues. The J segment lost 0 bases and the V segment lost 5 bases, leaving 18 bases of the junction unmatched. The CDR3 here is CASGLDARGLAGTASTDTQYF. CDR3 DNA: TGTGCTAGTGGTCTCGACGCCAGAGGACTAGCGGGGACAGCTAGCACAGATACGCAGTATTTT.

The J gene is TRBJ1-1, the V gene TRBV5-5; D is uncertain. CDR3 size: 15 residues. CDR1 and CDR2 (germline): SGHKS, YYEKEE (reference sequence). V lost 5 bases, J lost 0 bases, and 14 bases lay in between. The CDR3 spells CASRPQTLMNTEAFF. Written as DNA, the CDR3 is TGTGCCAGCAGACCGCAAACACTGATGAACACTGAAGCTTTCTTT.

This chain links TRBV11-2 with TRBJ1-3; D is uncertain. Trimming pared 5 bases from V and 1 base from J, leaving 9 bases between. The length of the CDR3 is 14 residues. The V gene's germline CDR1 is SGHAT and CDR2 FQNNGV. The CDR3 is CASSLGASGNTIYF. CDR3 DNA sequence: TGTGCCAGCAGCCTCGGCGCTTCTGGAAACACCATATATTTT.